This record concerns one T cell receptor beta chain sequence. This sample was included in a study of blood T cell repertoires in COVID-19. Assay: immunoSEQ multiplex PCR; the TCRdb copy retains only in-frame clones and omits some. The sample carries tens of thousands of clones, under 90% recorded once. The TCR comes from a woman aged 70-85 years with acute or convalescent COVID-19. Sequenced: peripheral blood.

The CDR3 DNA reads TGTGCCAGCTCACCGGGGTACCGGGGGTCCTACAATGAGCAGTTCTTC. It specifies CASSPGYRGSYNEQFF. The J gene is TRBJ2-1, the V gene TRBV18, with D tentatively TRBD2 (6 bases). The CDR3 is 16 residues long. Between the trimmed V and J ends, which lost 3 bases and 1 base, there was a span of 13 bases. CDR1 is KGHSH and CDR2 is LQKENI in the germline V gene.